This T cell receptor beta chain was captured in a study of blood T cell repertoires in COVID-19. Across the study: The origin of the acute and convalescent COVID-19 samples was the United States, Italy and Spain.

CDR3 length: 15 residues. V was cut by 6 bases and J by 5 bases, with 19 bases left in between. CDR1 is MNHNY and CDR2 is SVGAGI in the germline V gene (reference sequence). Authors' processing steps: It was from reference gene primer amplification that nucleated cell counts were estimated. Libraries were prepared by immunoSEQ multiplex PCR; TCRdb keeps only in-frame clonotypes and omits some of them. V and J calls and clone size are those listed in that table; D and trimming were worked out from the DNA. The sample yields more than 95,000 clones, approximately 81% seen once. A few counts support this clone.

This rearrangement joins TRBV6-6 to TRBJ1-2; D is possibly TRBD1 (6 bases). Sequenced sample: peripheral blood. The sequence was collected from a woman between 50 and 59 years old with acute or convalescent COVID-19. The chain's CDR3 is CASRDTGILWYGYTF. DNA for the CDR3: TGTGCCAGCAGGGACACAGGGATCCTTTGGTATGGCTACACCTTC.